This note documents a single T cell receptor (beta chain) sequence. Its antigen remains unknown. This record comes from a study of cytomegalovirus exposure and HLA in healthy donors. Study-wide background: Roughly 80 million unique TCRs from HLA-typed donors made up an early data release. The study's findings and limits: Association with HLA alleles at 0.05 false discovery rate was found for 15,000 to 20,000 TCR beta sequences in a later analysis.

In germline, CDR1 is MNHNS, CDR2 SASEGT. This CDR3 has 15 residues. Trimming took 5 bases from V and 2 from J; bases not matched to a gene: 5. PCR primers comprised 60 Vbeta and 13 Jbeta primers. Only in-frame clones appear in the TCRdb table, and some are missing; sequencing was by immunoSEQ multiplex PCR. The profile shows about 150,000 clones, around 85% of them singletons. This chain uses TRBV6-1 with TRBJ2-1; 8 bases are shared with TRBD1. This receptor was identified in a boy aged 2 to 9 in good health and CMV-seronegative. The material sequenced was PBMCs. CDR3 in DNA: TGTGCCAGCAGTATTGGACAGGGTCCCTACAATGAGCAGTTCTTC. Translating gives CASSIGQGPYNEQFF.